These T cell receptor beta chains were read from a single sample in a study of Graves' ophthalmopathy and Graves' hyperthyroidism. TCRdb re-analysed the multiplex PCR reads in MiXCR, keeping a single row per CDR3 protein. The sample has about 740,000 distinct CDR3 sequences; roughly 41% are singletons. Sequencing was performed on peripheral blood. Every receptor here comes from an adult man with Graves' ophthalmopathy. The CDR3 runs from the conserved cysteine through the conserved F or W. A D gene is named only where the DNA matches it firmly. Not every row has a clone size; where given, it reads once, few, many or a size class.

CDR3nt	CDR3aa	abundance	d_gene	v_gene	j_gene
TGTGCCAGCAGCTCCCGTGCGGCCGGGTTTAGGGAGACCCAGTACTTC	CASSSRAAGFRETQYF	-	-	TRBV2	TRBJ2-5
TGTGCCAGCAGCCAATACGCGGGACAGGAACCCTACGAGCAGTACTTC	CASSQYAGQEPYEQYF	-	TRBD1	TRBV4-2	TRBJ2-7
TGTGCCAGTAGTTTCGTCGGGGGTGGGGGCAACGTCCTGACTTTC	CASSFVGGGGNVLTF	-	-	TRBV19	TRBJ2-6
TGCAGTGCTAGAGCGGAGAACACCGGGGAGCTGTTTTTT	CSARAENTGELFF	-	-	TRBV20-1	TRBJ2-2
TGTGCCAGCAGCGTGGACGTAGCGAACACCGGGGAGCTGTTTTTT	CASSVDVANTGELFF	many	-	TRBV9	TRBJ2-2
TGTGCCATCAGGGCGGGGGCGGCTAATTCACCCCTCCACTTT	CAIRAGAANSPLHF	-	-	TRBV10-3	TRBJ1-6
TGTGCCAGCAGCCCTACTAGCGGGAGGGCTCCCTACGAGCAGTACTTC	CASSPTSGRAPYEQYF	few	TRBD2	TRBV7-9	TRBJ2-7
TGTGCTAGTGCCATCGGGGCAGGGTCTGGCTACACCTTC	CASAIGAGSGYTF	-	-	TRBV12-3/TRBV12-4	TRBJ1-2
TGTGCCAGCAGGCAGGGGGTTAGCACTGAAGCTTTCTTT	CASRQGVSTEAFF	many	TRBD1	TRBV2	TRBJ1-1
TGTGCCAGCAGATTCGACAGAGACACTGAAGCTTTCTTT	CASRFDRDTEAFF	-	-	TRBV5-8	TRBJ1-1
TGTGCCAGCAGTTCAACAAGGGACATGTTGAGTGGCTACACCTTC	CASSSTRDMLSGYTF	-	-	TRBV6-5	TRBJ1-2
TGTGCCATCAGTGAGGGGACAGGGTCTGAAAAACTGTTTTTT	CAISEGTGSEKLFF	-	TRBD1	TRBV10-3	TRBJ1-4
TGTGCCAGCACCGCAGCCTACGAGCAGTACTTC	CASTAAYEQYF	-	-	TRBV6-5	TRBJ2-7
TGTGCCAGCAGCTTAGTAGCGGGGGCCTTAGAGACCCAGTACTTC	CASSLVAGALETQYF	-	TRBD2	TRBV7-6	TRBJ2-5
TGTGCCAGCAGCTTGGCCGTGGCGGGAGCGTTCTACGAGCAGTACTTC	CASSLAVAGAFYEQYF	few	TRBD2	TRBV9	TRBJ2-7
TGTGCCAGTTATAATGGGGGCACTGAAGCTTTCTTT	CASYNGGTEAFF	-	-	TRBV12-3/TRBV12-4	TRBJ1-1
TGTGCCAGCAGCGTTGACGGACCTAATGAAAAACTGTTTTTT	CASSVDGPNEKLFF	-	-	TRBV9	TRBJ1-4
TGTGCCAGCAGCTTAGGGGTCACAGGGTCGGAGACCCAGTACTTC	CASSLGVTGSETQYF	few	-	TRBV7-9	TRBJ2-5
TGTGCCAGCAGTGCTCGACAGGGAAATGACTATGGCTACACCTTC	CASSARQGNDYGYTF	-	TRBD1	TRBV25-1	TRBJ1-2
TGTGCCAGCAGTGGAGGAGCAGGGGCCAACGTCCTGACTTTC	CASSGGAGANVLTF	-	-	TRBV2	TRBJ2-6
TGTGCCAGCTCATGGGGAAGTGGGACTGAAGCTTTCTTT	CASSWGSGTEAFF	-	-	TRBV14	TRBJ1-1
TGTGCAAGGGGAACAGTTTCCTCGTTGGACACCGGGGAGCTGTTTTTT	CARGTVSSLDTGELFF	-	-	TRBV7-9	TRBJ2-2
TGTGCCACCAAAGATACCATGAACACTGAAGCTTTCTTT	CATKDTMNTEAFF	many	-	TRBV19	TRBJ1-1
TGTGCCAGCAGCTTAGGAATGGAAAGAGAGACCCAGTACTTC	CASSLGMERETQYF	many	-	TRBV7-8	TRBJ2-5
TGTGCTAAGGACGTGAACACCGGGGAGCTGTTTTTT	CAKDVNTGELFF	-	-	TRBV25-1	TRBJ2-2
TGCAGCGTTGTAACCCGCCTCTCCTACGAGCAGTACTTC	CSVVTRLSYEQYF	many	-	TRBV29-1	TRBJ2-7
TGCGCCAGCAGCCAAGAGGCCCATTCACCCCTCCACTTT	CASSQEAHSPLHF	many	-	TRBV4-1	TRBJ1-6
TGCAGCTTAAGGGGGAGGGGATCGTCAGATACGCAGTATTTT	CSLRGRGSSDTQYF	once	-	TRBV29-1	TRBJ2-3
TGTGCCAGTAGTAGGAGCGGGATGGGGTCCTACGAGCAGTACTTC	CASSRSGMGSYEQYF	few	TRBD2	TRBV19	TRBJ2-7
TGCAGTGCCCTACAGGGGGCAAGGGGGAACACTGAAGCTTTCTTT	CSALQGARGNTEAFF	-	TRBD1	TRBV20-1	TRBJ1-1
TGTGCCAGCAGCACAGACAGGGGGCTTTGGGAGCAGTACTTC	CASSTDRGLWEQYF	-	TRBD1	TRBV10-3	TRBJ2-7
TGTGCCAGCAGCCAAGGTAGGACTAGCGGGAGGATCATCTACGAGCAGTACTTC	CASSQGRTSGRIIYEQYF	few	TRBD2	TRBV14	TRBJ2-7
TGTGCCAGCAGTTACTCTGGGGGAAGAATGGAGACCCAGTACTTC	CASSYSGGRMETQYF	-	-	TRBV6-5	TRBJ2-5
TGCAGTGCTAGAGATGGCGATAAACTGTTTTTT	CSARDGDKLFF	many	-	TRBV20-1	TRBJ1-4
TGTGCCAGCAGCGAGGGAGGGAGCGAGCAGTACTTC	CASSEGGSEQYF	few	TRBD2	TRBV6-5	TRBJ2-7
TGCAGCGTTTTGGCTATCGGGGAGCTGTTTTTT	CSVLAIGELFF	once	-	TRBV29-1	TRBJ2-2
TGTGCCAGCAGCTTGAATCAGGGGGGGTACGAGCAGTACTTC	CASSLNQGGYEQYF	many	-	TRBV7-6	TRBJ2-7
TGCGCCAGCAGCCCCTACAGGGGCCTAAACACCGGGGAGCTGTTTTTT	CASSPYRGLNTGELFF	once	TRBD1	TRBV5-1	TRBJ2-2
TGCAGTGCTCCCTTGGACAGGGGGCGTCAAGAGACCCAGTACTTC	CSAPLDRGRQETQYF	-	TRBD1	TRBV20-1	TRBJ2-5
TGTGCCATCAGTGACCGGGCTGGGCAGGGGGGCTACACCTTC	CAISDRAGQGGYTF	many	-	TRBV10-3	TRBJ1-2
TGTGCCAGCAGCTCACCCCCCTTGGGACCTAGCTCTGGAAACACCATATATTTT	CASSSPPLGPSSGNTIYF	few	-	TRBV7-6	TRBJ1-3
TGTGCCACCAACCTAGGGGGTGGGAATCAGTACTTC	CATNLGGGNQYF	-	-	TRBV15	TRBJ2-5
TGTGCCAGCAGCTTGGAGGCAGCCTCCTACGAGCAGTACTTC	CASSLEAASYEQYF	many	-	TRBV5-8	TRBJ2-7
TGCAGTGCTAGAGATGCTCTTCGGGCAGGAATGAACACTGAAGCTTTCTTT	CSARDALRAGMNTEAFF	-	-	TRBV20-1	TRBJ1-1
TGTGCCAGCAGCCGAGACCGTGAACCTAACTATGGCTACACCTTC	CASSRDREPNYGYTF	few	-	TRBV7-9	TRBJ1-2
TGCAGTGCTACTTCAGTGAACACTGAAGCTTTCTTT	CSATSVNTEAFF	-	-	TRBV20-1	TRBJ1-1
TGTGCCATCAGTGGACAGACTCAAGAGACCCAGTACTTC	CAISGQTQETQYF	many	-	TRBV10-3	TRBJ2-5
TGTGCCAGCAGTGAATTAGGACAGTGGAAAAAAGCTTTCTTT	CASSELGQWKKAFF	-	-	TRBV25-1	TRBJ1-1
TGTGCCAGCAGCTATGGGACAGCCGGAAACACCATATATTTT	CASSYGTAGNTIYF	few	TRBD1	TRBV7-9	TRBJ1-3
TGTGCCATCAGTGAGGGGAATGGTCTTGAAGCTTTCTTT	CAISEGNGLEAFF	-	-	TRBV10-3	TRBJ1-1
TGTGCCAGCAGTTACTCTAGGCAGATCTATGCCTACACCTTC	CASSYSRQIYAYTF	-	-	TRBV25-1	TRBJ1-2
TGCAGCGTTGCAGGGTTTGGGGACCAGTACTTC	CSVAGFGDQYF	many	-	TRBV29-1	TRBJ2-5
TGTGCCAGCAGCCCCTGGGAGGACGTCGATGGCTACACCTTC	CASSPWEDVDGYTF	few	-	TRBV5-4	TRBJ1-2